Listed below are T cell receptor beta chains from one sample, sequenced in a study of OX40 agonist ivuxolimab in advanced cancers. Some clones are missing from TCRdb's copy, which holds only in-frame ones; the method was immunoSEQ multiplex PCR. The sample lists 60,000 to 75,000 clones; over 80% were seen once. The material was CD4+ or CD8+ T cells sorted from blood, obtained in a trial of the OX40 agonist ivuxolimab. The origin of the receptors is an adult with an advanced solid tumor such as melanoma, head and neck, liver or kidney cancer. CDR3s include the opening cysteine and the closing phenylalanine or tryptophan. Each record gives: clone size, D gene, J gene, V gene, CDR3 protein, CDR3 DNA. D genes are given only for firm matches. The size entry is marked missing in some rows and otherwise reads once, few, many or a size class.

abundance: -; d_gene: -; j_gene: TRBJ2-7; v_gene: TRBV27; CDR3aa: CASKFDGSTYEQYF; CDR3nt: TGTGCCAGCAAGTTTGACGGGAGTACCTACGAGCAGTACTTC
abundance: -; d_gene: -; j_gene: TRBJ2-4; v_gene: TRBV11-2; CDR3aa: CASSRTPQGAKNIQYF; CDR3nt: TGTGCCAGCAGCCGAACGCCCCAGGGGGCCAAAAACATTCAGTACTTC
abundance: -; d_gene: -; j_gene: TRBJ1-2; v_gene: TRBV28; CDR3aa: CASSLGGSYGYTF; CDR3nt: TGTGCCAGCAGTTTAGGGGGTTCCTATGGCTACACCTTC
abundance: -; d_gene: TRBD1; j_gene: TRBJ2-7; v_gene: TRBV19; CDR3aa: CASSKAGTGYEQYF; CDR3nt: TGTGCCAGTAGTAAAGCCGGGACAGGCTACGAGCAGTACTTC
abundance: -; d_gene: -; j_gene: TRBJ2-1; v_gene: TRBV28; CDR3aa: CASSPDIAPYNEQFF; CDR3nt: TGTGCCAGCAGTCCCGACATTGCCCCTTACAATGAGCAGTTCTTC
abundance: -; d_gene: -; j_gene: TRBJ2-5; v_gene: TRBV5-4; CDR3aa: CASSLARGGGETQYF; CDR3nt: TGTGCCAGCAGCTTGGCCCGGGGTGGAGGAGAGACCCAGTACTTC
abundance: -; d_gene: -; j_gene: TRBJ1-5; v_gene: TRBV29-1; CDR3aa: CSVGSPNQPQHF; CDR3nt: TGCAGCGTTGGGTCCCCTAATCAGCCCCAGCATTTT
abundance: -; d_gene: -; j_gene: TRBJ1-6; v_gene: TRBV7-8; CDR3aa: CASSSGTVGSPLHF; CDR3nt: TGTGCCAGCAGCTCCGGGACCGTGGGTTCACCCCTCCACTTT
abundance: -; d_gene: -; j_gene: TRBJ2-1; v_gene: TRBV19; CDR3aa: CASSIVETSNEQFF; CDR3nt: TGTGCCAGTAGTATAGTGGAAACTTCGAATGAGCAGTTCTTC
abundance: -; d_gene: TRBD2; j_gene: TRBJ2-4; v_gene: TRBV6-5; CDR3aa: CASSPLTSGANIQYF; CDR3nt: TGTGCCAGCAGTCCTTTAACTAGCGGAGCGAACATTCAGTACTTC
abundance: -; d_gene: TRBD1; j_gene: TRBJ2-2; v_gene: TRBV5-1; CDR3aa: CASSGTGNTGELFF; CDR3nt: TGCGCCAGCAGCGGGACAGGGAACACCGGGGAGCTGTTTTTT
abundance: -; d_gene: TRBD2; j_gene: TRBJ2-7; v_gene: TRBV2; CDR3aa: CASTGTSGSYEQYF; CDR3nt: TGTGCCAGCACTGGGACTAGCGGTTCCTACGAGCAGTACTTC
abundance: -; d_gene: -; j_gene: TRBJ1-4; v_gene: TRBV28; CDR3aa: CASSFLGGLNEKLFF; CDR3nt: TGTGCCAGCAGTTTTTTGGGGGGCCTTAATGAAAAACTGTTTTTT
abundance: -; d_gene: -; j_gene: TRBJ1-4; v_gene: TRBV2; CDR3aa: CASSATEGEKLFF; CDR3nt: TGTGCCAGCAGTGCCACCGAAGGAGAAAAACTGTTTTTT
abundance: -; d_gene: -; j_gene: TRBJ2-7; v_gene: TRBV6-1; CDR3aa: CASSEGVLSSYEQYF; CDR3nt: TGTGCCAGCAGTGAGGGGGTCCTGAGCTCCTACGAGCAGTACTTC
abundance: -; d_gene: TRBD2; j_gene: TRBJ2-7; v_gene: TRBV23-1; CDR3aa: CASSPRYSGLAVYEQYF; CDR3nt: TGCGCCAGCAGTCCGCGTTATTCGGGACTAGCGGTCTACGAGCAGTACTTC
abundance: -; d_gene: -; j_gene: TRBJ1-6; v_gene: TRBV6-6; CDR3aa: CASSYLQTANNSPLHF; CDR3nt: TGTGCCAGCAGTTACCTACAGACGGCCAATAATTCACCCCTCCACTTT
abundance: -; d_gene: -; j_gene: TRBJ1-1; v_gene: TRBV6-5; CDR3aa: CASSYYWGGRTEAFF; CDR3nt: TGTGCCAGCAGTTACTACTGGGGAGGTAGGACTGAAGCTTTCTTT
abundance: -; d_gene: -; j_gene: TRBJ1-1; v_gene: TRBV10-3; CDR3aa: CAISGGTSRSNTEAFF; CDR3nt: TGTGCCATCAGCGGGGGTACGTCGCGCTCGAACACTGAAGCTTTCTTT
abundance: -; d_gene: -; j_gene: TRBJ1-1; v_gene: TRBV10-2; CDR3aa: CASRMTTQGTEAFF; CDR3nt: TGCGCCAGCAGAATGACTACCCAGGGGACTGAAGCTTTCTTT
abundance: few; d_gene: TRBD1; j_gene: TRBJ2-1; v_gene: TRBV7-9; CDR3aa: CASSLTGDSYNEQFF; CDR3nt: TGTGCCAGCAGCCTCACCGGGGACAGTTACAATGAGCAGTTCTTC
abundance: -; d_gene: TRBD1; j_gene: TRBJ2-7; v_gene: TRBV18; CDR3aa: CASSASGGQGAYEQYF; CDR3nt: TGTGCCAGCTCAGCTTCAGGGGGACAGGGGGCCTACGAGCAGTACTTC
abundance: -; d_gene: -; j_gene: TRBJ2-1; v_gene: TRBV29-1; CDR3aa: CSVETGGGYNEQFF; CDR3nt: TGCAGCGTTGAAACGGGGGGCGGGTACAATGAGCAGTTCTTC
abundance: -; d_gene: -; j_gene: TRBJ1-2; v_gene: TRBV2; CDR3aa: CASSESIGGGYGYTF; CDR3nt: TGTGCCAGCAGTGAATCGATCGGGGGCGGCTATGGCTACACCTTC
abundance: -; d_gene: -; j_gene: TRBJ2-5; v_gene: TRBV29-1; CDR3aa: CSALAAGREETQYF; CDR3nt: TGCAGCGCCCTAGCCGCGGGGAGAGAAGAGACCCAGTACTTC
abundance: few; d_gene: -; j_gene: TRBJ2-1; v_gene: TRBV2; CDR3aa: CASSGGSYNEQFF; CDR3nt: TGTGCCAGCAGTGGGGGTTCTTACAATGAGCAGTTCTTC
abundance: few; d_gene: -; j_gene: TRBJ1-6; v_gene: TRBV15; CDR3aa: CATSRDSQSLHF; CDR3nt: TGTGCCACCAGCAGAGATTCGCAGTCCCTCCACTTT
abundance: -; d_gene: -; j_gene: TRBJ2-2; v_gene: TRBV7-6; CDR3aa: CASSFSGTSGELFF; CDR3nt: TGTGCCAGCAGCTTTTCCGGGACGTCCGGGGAGCTGTTTTTT
abundance: -; d_gene: TRBD1; j_gene: TRBJ1-5; v_gene: TRBV6-1; CDR3aa: CASSGTGGLGQPQHF; CDR3nt: TGTGCCAGCAGTGGGACAGGGGGTCTCGGACAGCCCCAGCATTTT
abundance: -; d_gene: TRBD1; j_gene: TRBJ2-7; v_gene: TRBV28; CDR3aa: CASSLWKADGDRAGYEQYF; CDR3nt: TGTGCCAGCAGTTTATGGAAGGCGGATGGGGACAGGGCTGGGTACGAGCAGTACTTC
abundance: once; d_gene: TRBD1; j_gene: TRBJ1-2; v_gene: TRBV2; CDR3aa: CASVGTGGVYGYTF; CDR3nt: TGTGCCAGCGTGGGGACAGGGGGCGTCTATGGCTACACCTTC
abundance: -; d_gene: TRBD1; j_gene: TRBJ1-1; v_gene: TRBV18; CDR3aa: CASSQGRGRLTEAFF; CDR3nt: TGTGCCAGCTCACAGGGCAGGGGGCGGTTAACTGAAGCTTTCTTT
abundance: -; d_gene: -; j_gene: TRBJ2-1; v_gene: TRBV4-2; CDR3aa: CASSQKRRQFF; CDR3nt: TGTGCCAGCAGCCAGAAGAGGAGACAGTTCTTC